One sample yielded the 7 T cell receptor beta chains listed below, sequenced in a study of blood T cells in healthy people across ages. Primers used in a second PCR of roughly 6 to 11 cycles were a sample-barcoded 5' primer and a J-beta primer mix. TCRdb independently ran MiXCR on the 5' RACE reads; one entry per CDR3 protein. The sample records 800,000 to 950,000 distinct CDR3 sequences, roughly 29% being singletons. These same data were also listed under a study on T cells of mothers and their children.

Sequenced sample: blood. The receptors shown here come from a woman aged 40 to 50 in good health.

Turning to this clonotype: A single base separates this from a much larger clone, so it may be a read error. CDR3 sequence reads: CASSEGVEVHEQYF. Written as DNA, the CDR3 is TGTGCCAGCAGTGAAGGCGTGGAGGTCCACGAGCAGTACTTC. The chain uses TRBV6-1 and TRBJ2-5; D perhaps matches TRBD2 (5 bases). Matching the DNA end better, TRBJ2-7 makes the J call doubtful. The CDR3 sequence is 14 residues long. CDR1 MNHNS and CDR2 SASEGT come from the germline V gene.

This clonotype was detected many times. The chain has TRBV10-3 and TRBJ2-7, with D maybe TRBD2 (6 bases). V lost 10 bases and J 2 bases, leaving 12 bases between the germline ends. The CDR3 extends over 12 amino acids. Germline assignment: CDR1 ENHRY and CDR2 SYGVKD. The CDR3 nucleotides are TGTGCCACCGGCGGGGACCCCTACGAGCAGTACTTC. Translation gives CATGGDPYEQYF.

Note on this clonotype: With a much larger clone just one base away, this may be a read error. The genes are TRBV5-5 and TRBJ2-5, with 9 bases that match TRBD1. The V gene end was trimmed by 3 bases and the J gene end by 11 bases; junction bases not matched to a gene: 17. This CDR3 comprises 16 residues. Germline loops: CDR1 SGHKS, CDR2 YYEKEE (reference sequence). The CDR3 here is CASSSASGTGMWEQYF. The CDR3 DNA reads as TGTGCCAGCAGCTCTGCAAGCGGGACAGGGATGTGGGAGCAGTACTTC. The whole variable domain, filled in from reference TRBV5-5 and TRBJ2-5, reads DAGVTQSPTHLIKTRGQQVTLRCSPISGHKSVSWYQQVLGQGPQFIFQYYEKEERGRGNFPDRFSARQFPNYSSELNVNALLLGDSALYLCASSSASGTGMWEQYFGPGTRLLVL.

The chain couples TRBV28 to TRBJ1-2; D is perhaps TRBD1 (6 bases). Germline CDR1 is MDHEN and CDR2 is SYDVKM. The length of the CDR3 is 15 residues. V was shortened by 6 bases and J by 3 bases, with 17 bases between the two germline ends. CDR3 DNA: TGTGCCAGCAGGCCTCAGGGGCCCTACTACTATGGCTACACCTTC. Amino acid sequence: CASRPQGPYYYGYTF.

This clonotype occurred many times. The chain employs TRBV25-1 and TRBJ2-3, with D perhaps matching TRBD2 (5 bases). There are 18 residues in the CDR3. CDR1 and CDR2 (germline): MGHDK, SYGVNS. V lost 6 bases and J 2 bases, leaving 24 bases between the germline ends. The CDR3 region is CASRTTLRGQAITDTQYF. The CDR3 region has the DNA TGTGCCAGCAGAACTACCCTTAGAGGGCAGGCAATCACAGATACGCAGTATTTT.

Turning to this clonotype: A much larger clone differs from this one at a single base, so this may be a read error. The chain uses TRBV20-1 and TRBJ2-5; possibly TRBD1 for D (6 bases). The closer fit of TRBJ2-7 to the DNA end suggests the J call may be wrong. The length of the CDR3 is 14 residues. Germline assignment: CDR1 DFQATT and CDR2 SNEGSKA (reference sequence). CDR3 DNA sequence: TGCAGTGCTAAACCCTCCGGGACATACTTCGAGCAGTACTTC. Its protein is CSAKPSGTYFEQYF.

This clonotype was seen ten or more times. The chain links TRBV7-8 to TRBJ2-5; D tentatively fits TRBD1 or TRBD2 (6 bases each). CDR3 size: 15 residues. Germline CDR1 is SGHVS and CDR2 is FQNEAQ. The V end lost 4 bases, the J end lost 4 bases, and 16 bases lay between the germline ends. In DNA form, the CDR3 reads TGTGCCAGCAGCTCCACAGGGTTGGGGGGAGAGACCCAGTACTTC. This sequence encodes CASSSTGLGGETQYF.